The clone carrying this T cell receptor beta chain was seen a handful of times. What it binds is unknown. This sample was taken from a study of identical twins. Study-level findings and limits: The degree of excess twin sharing was weaker in beta out-of-frame sequences. Shared out-of-frame alpha sequences (those common to twins) showed excess low generation probability.

Every sampled donor was Caucasian and healthy. Template switching, a step in the protocol, added a universal primer site, and cDNA carried unique molecular identifiers. Via MiXCR, TCRdb re-called the 5' RACE reads, giving one row per CDR3 protein. This table has approximately 620,000 distinct CDR3 sequences, 8% to 9% appearing once. The data also belong to a second study, concerning yellow fever vaccine responses in identical twins.

The sequencing sample was made of PBMCs. The source is a woman between 18 and 29 years old in good health.

The CDR3 DNA reads as TGCGCCAGCAGCTGGACTAGCTCGTCAGATACGCAGTATTTT. Amino acid sequence: CASSWTSSSDTQYF. V gene TRBV5-1 combines with J gene TRBJ2-3, with 8 bases that match TRBD2. CDR3 length: 14 residues. The germline V gene encodes CDR1 SGHRS and CDR2 YFSETQ. Germline trimming cut 3 bases from V and 4 bases from J; bases unmatched to any gene: 4.